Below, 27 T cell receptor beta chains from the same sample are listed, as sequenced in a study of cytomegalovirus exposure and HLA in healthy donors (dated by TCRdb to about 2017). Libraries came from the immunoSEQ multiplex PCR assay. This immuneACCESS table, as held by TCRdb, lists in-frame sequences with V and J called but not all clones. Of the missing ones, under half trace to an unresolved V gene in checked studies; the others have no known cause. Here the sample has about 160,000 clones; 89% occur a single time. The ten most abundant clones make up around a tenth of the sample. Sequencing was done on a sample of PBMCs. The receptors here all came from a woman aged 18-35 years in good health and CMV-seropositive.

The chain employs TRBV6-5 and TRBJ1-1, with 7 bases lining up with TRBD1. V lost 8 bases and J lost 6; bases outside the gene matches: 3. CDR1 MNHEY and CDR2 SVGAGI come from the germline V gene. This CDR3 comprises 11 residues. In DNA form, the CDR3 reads TGTGCCAGCGGCAGGGGGGCTGAAGCTTTCTTT. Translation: CASGRGAEAFF.

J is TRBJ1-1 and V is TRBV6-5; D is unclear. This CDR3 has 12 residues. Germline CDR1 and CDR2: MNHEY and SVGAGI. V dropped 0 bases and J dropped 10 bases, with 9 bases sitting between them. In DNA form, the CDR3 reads TGTGCCAGCAGTTACTCCGGCAGCGGAGCTTTCTTT. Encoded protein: CASSYSGSGAFF.

CDR3 residues: CASSEARVGAGSYEQYF. CDR3 coding DNA: TGTGCCAGCAGTGAAGCCCGCGTAGGGGCGGGGTCCTACGAGCAGTACTTC. J is TRBJ2-7 and V is TRBV2; tentative D call: TRBD2 (6 bases). V was pared by 0 bases and J by 1 base, with 16 bases between. The CDR3 covers 17 residues. Germline CDR1 and CDR2: SNHLY and FYNNEI.

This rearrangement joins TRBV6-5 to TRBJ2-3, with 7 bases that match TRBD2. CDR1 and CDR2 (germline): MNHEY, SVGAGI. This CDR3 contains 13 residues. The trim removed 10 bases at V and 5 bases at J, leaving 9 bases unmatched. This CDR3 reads CATHLAALDTQYF. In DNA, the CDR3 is TGTGCCACCCACCTAGCGGCCTTAGATACGCAGTATTTT.

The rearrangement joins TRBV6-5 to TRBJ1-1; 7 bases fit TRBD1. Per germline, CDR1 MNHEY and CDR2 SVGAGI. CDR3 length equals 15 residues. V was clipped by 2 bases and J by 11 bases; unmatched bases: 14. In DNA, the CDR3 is TGTGCCAGCAGTTACAAAAGCAGGGGGTCCTTTGTTGCTTTCTTT. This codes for CASSYKSRGSFVAFF.

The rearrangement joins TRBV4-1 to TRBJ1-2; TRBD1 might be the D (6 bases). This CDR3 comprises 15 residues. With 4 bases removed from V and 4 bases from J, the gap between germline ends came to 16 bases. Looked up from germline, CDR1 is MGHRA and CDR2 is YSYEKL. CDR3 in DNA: TGCGCCAGCAGCCCCCCAGGGGTTCCTTCCTATGGCTACACCTTC. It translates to CASSPPGVPSYGYTF.

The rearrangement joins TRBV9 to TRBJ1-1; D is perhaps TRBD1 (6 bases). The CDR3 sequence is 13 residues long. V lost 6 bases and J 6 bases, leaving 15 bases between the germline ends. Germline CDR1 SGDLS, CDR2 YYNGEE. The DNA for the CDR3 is TGTGCCAGCACCCCGTGGGGGCGGGCTGAAGCTTTCTTT. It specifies CASTPWGRAEAFF.

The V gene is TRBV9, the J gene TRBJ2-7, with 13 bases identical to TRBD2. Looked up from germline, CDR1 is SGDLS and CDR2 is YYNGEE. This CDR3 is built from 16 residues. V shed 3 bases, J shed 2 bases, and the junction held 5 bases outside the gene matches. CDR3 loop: CASSDTGTSGAYEQYF. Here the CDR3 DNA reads TGTGCCAGCAGCGACACCGGGACTAGCGGGGCCTACGAGCAGTACTTC.

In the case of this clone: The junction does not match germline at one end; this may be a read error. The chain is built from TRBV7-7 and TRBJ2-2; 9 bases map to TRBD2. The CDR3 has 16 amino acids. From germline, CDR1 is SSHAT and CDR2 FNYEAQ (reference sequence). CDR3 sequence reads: CASSQISGSPPGELFF. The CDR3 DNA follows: TGTGCTAGCAGTCAAATTAGCGGGAGTCCCCCCGGGGAGCTGTTTTTT. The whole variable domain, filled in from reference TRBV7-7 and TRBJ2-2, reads GAGVSQSPRYKVTKRGQDVTLRCDPISSHATLYWYQQALGQGPEFLTYFNYEAQPDKSGLPSDRFSAERPEGSISTLTIQRTEQRDSAMYRCASSQISGSPPGELFFGEGSRLTVL.

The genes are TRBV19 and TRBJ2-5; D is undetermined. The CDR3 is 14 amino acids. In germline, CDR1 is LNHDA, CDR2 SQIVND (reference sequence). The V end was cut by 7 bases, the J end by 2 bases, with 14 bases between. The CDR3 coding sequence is TGTGCCAGTACCCTTTGGCAGAAACAAGAGACCCAGTACTTC. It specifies CASTLWQKQETQYF.

CDR3 coding DNA: TGCGCCAGCAACACAGGGATTGGGGAGACCCAGTACTTC. Protein: CASNTGIGETQYF. The chain has TRBV5-1 and TRBJ2-5; tentative D call: TRBD1 (6 bases). Looked up from germline, CDR1 is SGHRS and CDR2 is YFSETQ. The CDR3 length is 13 residues. Trimming left V 6 bases short and J 5 bases short, with 14 bases between.

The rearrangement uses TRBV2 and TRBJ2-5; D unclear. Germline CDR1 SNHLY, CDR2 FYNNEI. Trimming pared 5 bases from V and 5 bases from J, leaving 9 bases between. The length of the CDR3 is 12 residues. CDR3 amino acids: CASSYNPETQYF. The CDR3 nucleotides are TGTGCCAGCAGTTATAATCCCGAGACCCAGTACTTC.

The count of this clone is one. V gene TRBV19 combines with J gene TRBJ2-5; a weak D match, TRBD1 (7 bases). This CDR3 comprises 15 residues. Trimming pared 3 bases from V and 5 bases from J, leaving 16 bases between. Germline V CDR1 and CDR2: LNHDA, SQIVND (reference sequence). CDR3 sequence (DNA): TGTGCCAGTAGTATCCCAGGGGGGCGGAGGGAGACCCAGTACTTC. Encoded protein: CASSIPGGRRETQYF.

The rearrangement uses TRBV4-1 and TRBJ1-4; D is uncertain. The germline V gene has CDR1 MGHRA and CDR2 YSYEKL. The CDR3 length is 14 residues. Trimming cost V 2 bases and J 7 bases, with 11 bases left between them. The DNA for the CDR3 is TGCGCCAGCAGCCAACGGAAAGGAGGTGAAAAACTGTTTTTT. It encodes CASSQRKGGEKLFF.

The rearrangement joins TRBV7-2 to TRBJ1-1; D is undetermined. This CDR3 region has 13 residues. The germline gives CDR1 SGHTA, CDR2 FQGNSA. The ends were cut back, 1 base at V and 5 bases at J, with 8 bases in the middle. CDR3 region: CASSLVRKTEAFF. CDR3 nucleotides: TGTGCCAGCAGCTTAGTCAGAAAGACTGAAGCTTTCTTT.

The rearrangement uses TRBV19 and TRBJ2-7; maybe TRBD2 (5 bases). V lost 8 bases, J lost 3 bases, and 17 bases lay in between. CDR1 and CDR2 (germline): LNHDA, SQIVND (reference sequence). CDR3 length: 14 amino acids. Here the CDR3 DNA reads TGTGCCAGTCGGCGGGCAGCCAAAAGCTACGAGCAGTACTTC. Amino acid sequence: CASRRAAKSYEQYF.

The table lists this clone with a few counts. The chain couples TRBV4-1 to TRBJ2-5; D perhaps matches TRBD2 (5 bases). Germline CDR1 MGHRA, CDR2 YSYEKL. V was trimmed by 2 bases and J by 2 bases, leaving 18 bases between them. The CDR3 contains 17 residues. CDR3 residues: CASSQINLGLTQETQYF. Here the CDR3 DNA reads TGCGCCAGCAGCCAAATCAACCTCGGACTCACTCAAGAGACCCAGTACTTC.

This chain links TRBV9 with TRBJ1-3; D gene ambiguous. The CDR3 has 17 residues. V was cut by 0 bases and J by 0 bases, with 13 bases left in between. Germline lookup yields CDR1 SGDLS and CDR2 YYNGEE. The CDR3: CASSVAGGNPSGNTIYF. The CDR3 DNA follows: TGTGCCAGCAGCGTAGCGGGAGGGAATCCCTCTGGAAACACCATATATTTT.

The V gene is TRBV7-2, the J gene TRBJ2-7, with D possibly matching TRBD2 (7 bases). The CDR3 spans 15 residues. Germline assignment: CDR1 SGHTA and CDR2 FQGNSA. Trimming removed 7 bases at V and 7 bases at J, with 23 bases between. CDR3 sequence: CASTGPGGAASEQYF. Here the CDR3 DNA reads TGTGCCAGCACCGGTCCTGGGGGGGCCGCCTCTGAGCAGTACTTC.

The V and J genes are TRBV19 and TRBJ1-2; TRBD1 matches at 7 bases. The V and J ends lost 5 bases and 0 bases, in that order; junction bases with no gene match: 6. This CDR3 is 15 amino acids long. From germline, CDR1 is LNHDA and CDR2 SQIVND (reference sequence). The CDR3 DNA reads TGTGCCAGTAGTCTTCGGACAGGAGCTAACTATGGCTACACCTTC. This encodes CASSLRTGANYGYTF.

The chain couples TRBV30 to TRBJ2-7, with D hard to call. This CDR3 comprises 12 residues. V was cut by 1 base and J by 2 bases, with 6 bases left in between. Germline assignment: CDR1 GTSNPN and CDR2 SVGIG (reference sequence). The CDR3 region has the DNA TGTGCCTGGAGTGGGGCCCCCTACGAGCAGTACTTC. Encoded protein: CAWSGAPYEQYF.

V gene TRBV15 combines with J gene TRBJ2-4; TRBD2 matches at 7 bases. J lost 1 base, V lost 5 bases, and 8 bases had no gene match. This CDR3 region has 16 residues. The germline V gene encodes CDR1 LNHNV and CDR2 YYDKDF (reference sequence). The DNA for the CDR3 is TGTGCCACCAGCCGCGGACTAGTCGTCGCCAAAAACATTCAGTACTTC. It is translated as CATSRGLVVAKNIQYF.

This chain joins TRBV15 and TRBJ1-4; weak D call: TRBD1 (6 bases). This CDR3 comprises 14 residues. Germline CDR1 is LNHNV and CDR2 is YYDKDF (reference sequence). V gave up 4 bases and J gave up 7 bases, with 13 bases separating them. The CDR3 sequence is CATSIGQSFEKLFF. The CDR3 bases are TGTGCCACCAGCATTGGACAGTCATTTGAAAAACTGTTTTTT.

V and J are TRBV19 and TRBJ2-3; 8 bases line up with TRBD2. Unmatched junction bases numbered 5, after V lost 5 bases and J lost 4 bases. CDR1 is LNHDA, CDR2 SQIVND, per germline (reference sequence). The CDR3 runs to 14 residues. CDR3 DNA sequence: TGTGCCAGTAGTCCCCGGGAGGGGGCAGATACGCAGTATTTT. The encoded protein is CASSPREGADTQYF.

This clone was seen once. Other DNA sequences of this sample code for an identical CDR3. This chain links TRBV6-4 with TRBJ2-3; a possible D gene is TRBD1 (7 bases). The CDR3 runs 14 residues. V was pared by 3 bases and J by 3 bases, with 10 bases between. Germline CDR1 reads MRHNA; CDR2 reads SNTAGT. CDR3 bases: TGTGCCAGCAGTGAAGCAGGGGGGACAGATACGCAGTATTTT. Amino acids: CASSEAGGTDTQYF.

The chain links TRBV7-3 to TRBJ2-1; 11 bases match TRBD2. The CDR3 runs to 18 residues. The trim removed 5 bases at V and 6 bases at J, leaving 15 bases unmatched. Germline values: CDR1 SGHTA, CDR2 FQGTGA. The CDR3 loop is CASSPPVGSGRESNEQFF. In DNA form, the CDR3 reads TGTGCCAGCAGCCCCCCGGTCGGTAGCGGGAGGGAAAGCAATGAGCAGTTCTTC. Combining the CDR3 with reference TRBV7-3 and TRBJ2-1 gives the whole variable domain GAGVSQTPSNKVTEKGKYVELRCDPISGHTALYWYRQSLGQGPEFLIYFQGTGAADDSGLPNDRFFAVRPEGSVSTLKIQRTERGDSAVYLCASSPPVGSGRESNEQFFGPGTRLTVL.

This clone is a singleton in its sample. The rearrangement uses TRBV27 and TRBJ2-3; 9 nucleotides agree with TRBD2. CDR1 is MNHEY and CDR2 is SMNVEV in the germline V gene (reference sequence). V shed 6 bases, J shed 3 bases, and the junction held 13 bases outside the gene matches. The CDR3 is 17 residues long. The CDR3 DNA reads TGTGCCAGCAGGGAAAGGTATAGCGGGAGCCGTACAGATACGCAGTATTTT. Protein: CASRERYSGSRTDTQYF.